Presented here are 27 T cell receptor beta chains from one specimen sequenced in a study of cytomegalovirus exposure and HLA in healthy donors (dated by TCRdb to about 2017). The library was prepared using the immunoSEQ multiplex PCR assay. For the multiplex PCR, a mixture combining 60 forward primers for TCR Vbeta segments and 13 reverse primers for TCR Jbeta segments was used. The clones in this table, taken by TCRdb from immuneACCESS, are in-frame only. Not every clone is retained; where verified, under half of the shortfall comes from an unresolved V gene, and the cause of the rest is unknown. For this sample the table gives approximately 100,000 clones, of which approximately 86% were detected only once. The top ten constitute roughly 8.3% of the sample. The sequenced material came from PBMCs. Every receptor here comes from a man aged 25 to 40 in good health and CMV-seropositive.

V gene TRBV29-1 combines with J gene TRBJ2-3; 8 nucleotides match TRBD1. The germline CDR1 and CDR2 sequences are SQVTM and ANQGSEA. V shed 1 base, J shed 8 bases, and the junction held 11 bases outside the gene matches. CDR3 length equals 15 residues. The CDR3 loop is CSVEGETTGVGTQYF. CDR3 DNA sequence: TGCAGCGTTGAAGGGGAAACGACAGGGGTTGGTACGCAGTATTTT.

The J gene is TRBJ1-2, the V gene TRBV4-2, with 8 bases matching TRBD1. Germline values: CDR1 LGHNA, CDR2 YNFKEQ. V trimming: 1 base; J trimming: 1 base; junction bases outside the gene matches: 2. The CDR3 is made up of 15 amino acids. CDR3 in DNA: TGTGCCAGCAGCCAAGGGGGACAGGTTAACTATGGCTACACCTTC. It translates to CASSQGGQVNYGYTF.

Turning to this clone: The same CDR3 is also encoded by other DNA sequences in this sample. The chain uses TRBV10-3 and TRBJ2-7; 15 bases agree with TRBD2. J was trimmed by 0 bases and V by 6 bases; bases with no gene match: 3. This CDR3 is built from 16 residues. CDR1 and CDR2 from the germline V gene are ENHRY and SYGVKD. The CDR3 here is CAIRAGLAGGSYEQYF. CDR3 sequence (DNA): TGTGCCATCAGAGCGGGACTAGCGGGGGGCTCCTACGAGCAGTACTTC.

The rearrangement joins TRBV2 to TRBJ2-1, with 7 bases identical to TRBD2. This CDR3 contains 15 residues. The V and J ends lost 7 bases and 10 bases, in that order; junction bases with no gene match: 16. Germline CDR1 and CDR2: SNHLY and FYNNEI. The CDR3 reads CASTLVGLADGEQFF. CDR3 nucleotides: TGTGCCAGCACTCTCGTGGGGCTAGCGGACGGGGAGCAGTTCTTC.

This chain connects TRBV28 to TRBJ1-4; 10 bases map to TRBD1. Germline V CDR1 and CDR2: MDHEN, SYDVKM. This CDR3 has 17 residues. V trimming: 2 bases; J trimming: 3 bases; junction bases outside the gene matches: 6. Here the CDR3 reads CASSLGGTGAPNEKLFF. The CDR3 DNA sequence: TGTGCCAGCAGTTTAGGGGGGACAGGGGCCCCTAATGAAAAACTGTTTTTT.

V usage is TRBV7-9 and J usage is TRBJ2-5; 15 bases match TRBD2. This CDR3 comprises 16 residues. Looked up from germline, CDR1 is SEHNR and CDR2 is FQNEAQ (reference sequence). V shed 5 bases and J 4 bases; nucleotides not matched to a gene: 5. CDR3 sequence reads: CASSRTSGRAPETQYF. The CDR3 nucleotides read TGTGCCAGCAGCCGGACTAGCGGGAGGGCCCCAGAGACCCAGTACTTC.

This sequence joins TRBV14 and TRBJ2-1, with 8 nucleotides matching TRBD2. The germline V gene has CDR1 SGHDN and CDR2 FVKESK. There are 15 residues in the CDR3. V shed 0 bases, J shed 8 bases, and the junction held 6 bases outside the gene matches. This chain's CDR3 is CASSQDVGLAYEQFF. The CDR3 coding sequence is TGTGCCAGCAGCCAAGATGTAGGACTAGCCTATGAGCAGTTCTTC.

V usage is TRBV19 and J usage is TRBJ1-1, with D tentatively TRBD1 (6 bases). This CDR3 comprises 13 residues. The germline V and J ends were trimmed by 8 bases and 5 bases, with 15 bases remaining between them. Germline V gives CDR1 LNHDA, CDR2 SQIVND (reference sequence). CDR3 DNA sequence: TGTGCCAGTTCGGGACAAACGGGGACTGAAGCTTTCTTT. This encodes CASSGQTGTEAFF.

V usage is TRBV6-1 and J usage is TRBJ1-1; unclear D gene. The germline V and J ends were trimmed by 4 bases and 1 base, with 13 bases remaining between them. CDR3 size: 15 residues. Germline lookup yields CDR1 MNHNS and CDR2 SASEGT. The CDR3 nucleotides are TGTGCCAGCAGTGGTGCGAGGGTACGGAACACTGAAGCTTTCTTT. Translating gives CASSGARVRNTEAFF.

This chain connects TRBV6-5 to TRBJ2-1, with D maybe TRBD2 (5 bases). The V gene's germline CDR1 is MNHEY and CDR2 SVGAGI. The CDR3 is 13 amino acids. Trimming pared 2 bases from V and 5 bases from J, leaving 7 bases between. The CDR3 loop reads CASSYRSDNEQFF. CDR3 DNA sequence: TGTGCCAGCAGTTACCGTAGCGACAATGAGCAGTTCTTC.

The chain couples TRBV7-8 to TRBJ2-7; 16 bases agree with TRBD2. After removal of 1 base from V and 4 bases from J, the junction contained 7 bases not matched to a gene. Germline CDR1 reads SGHVS; CDR2 reads FQNEAQ. The CDR3 is made up of 18 amino acids. For the CDR3, the DNA is TGTGCCAGCAGCTTAGTCGAATTGGGACTAGCGGGAGGGTACGAGCAGTACTTC. This sequence encodes CASSLVELGLAGGYEQYF.

This clone occurred a few times. This chain links TRBV20-1 with TRBJ2-7; no clear D. Germline V lookup: CDR1 DFQATT, CDR2 SNEGSKA (reference sequence). CDR3 length: 11 amino acids. V lost 5 bases to trimming and J lost 5 bases, with 10 bases between them. CDR3 sequence: CSAESPNEQYF. In DNA form, the CDR3 reads TGCAGTGCTGAGTCCCCCAACGAGCAGTACTTC.

V is TRBV4-2 and J is TRBJ1-1; D is perhaps TRBD1 (5 bases). Trimming left V 7 bases short and J 8 bases short, with 14 bases between. The CDR3 covers 12 residues. Germline-derived CDR1 and CDR2 are LGHNA and YNFKEQ. The CDR3 bases are TGTGCCAGCATGCTAGGGGCTTCAGAAGCTTTCTTT. Translating it yields CASMLGASEAFF.

The CDR3 region is CAFRTGSTDTQYF. CDR3 bases: TGTGCCTTCCGGACAGGGAGCACAGATACGCAGTATTTT. The V and J genes are TRBV6-1 and TRBJ2-3, with 8 nucleotides matching TRBD1. Germline V gives CDR1 MNHNS, CDR2 SASEGT. The CDR3 sequence is 13 residues long. V dropped 11 bases and J dropped 0; count of bases not matched to a gene: 4.

The CDR3 loop is CASRAGSGYTF. CDR3 DNA sequence: TGTGCCAGCAGAGCAGGGTCTGGCTACACCTTC. This chain connects TRBV27 to TRBJ1-2; D might be TRBD1 (5 bases). Germline CDR1 MNHEY, CDR2 SMNVEV (reference sequence). Trimming left V 6 bases short and J 7 bases short, with 9 bases between. The CDR3 length is 11 residues.

This chain connects TRBV6-5 to TRBJ2-7; 11 bases are a match to TRBD1. The ends lost 5 bases at V and 4 bases at J; junction bases unmatched: 4. There are 14 residues in the CDR3. The germline gives CDR1 MNHEY, CDR2 SVGAGI. In DNA form, the CDR3 reads TGTGCCAGCAGTCTCGGGACAGGGGGATACGAGCAGTACTTC. Translated: CASSLGTGGYEQYF.

The sample holds a few counts of this clone. The V call is TRBV19, the J call TRBJ2-2; 8 positions agree with TRBD2. CDR1 and CDR2 (germline): LNHDA, SQIVND (reference sequence). Trimming took 5 bases from V and 1 from J; bases not matched to a gene: 6. The length of the CDR3 is 16 residues. CDR3 coding DNA: TGTGCCAGTAGTCCGATAGCGGGACTGAACACCGGGGAGCTGTTTTTT. Translated, it gives CASSPIAGLNTGELFF.

The rearrangement joins TRBV6-6 to TRBJ1-2; no reliable D call. CDR3 length equals 13 residues. The germline CDR1 and CDR2 sequences are MNHNY and SVGAGI (reference sequence). Deletions cut 4 bases from V and 8 bases from J, with 14 bases between. The DNA for the CDR3 is TGTGCCAGCAGTTGGAGGGCCGAGGAAGGCTACACCTTC. Its protein is CASSWRAEEGYTF.

This chain joins TRBV5-1 and TRBJ2-1; 8 bases agree with TRBD2. Germline V gene lookup returns CDR1 SGHRS and CDR2 YFSETQ. Germline trimming cut 6 bases from V and 3 bases from J; bases unmatched to any gene: 5. The CDR3 runs to 14 residues. For the CDR3, the DNA is TGCGCCAGCACCGGGCTAGCGGGCTACAATGAGCAGTTCTTC. This codes for CASTGLAGYNEQFF.

The V gene is TRBV7-9, the J gene TRBJ2-5; 11 bases agree with TRBD2. In germline, CDR1 is SEHNR, CDR2 FQNEAQ (reference sequence). The CDR3 contains 16 residues. V trimming: 2 bases; J trimming: 2 bases; junction bases outside the gene matches: 4. In nucleotides, the CDR3 is TGTGCCAGCAGCTTAAGACTAGCGGGGATACAAGAGACCCAGTACTTC. It yields the protein CASSLRLAGIQETQYF.

The chain carries TRBV5-1 and TRBJ2-1; 7 nucleotides line up with TRBD2. The junction had 0 bases not matched to a gene; V was cut back by 0 bases and J by 9 bases. This CDR3 is built from 12 residues. The germline V gene has CDR1 SGHRS and CDR2 YFSETQ. The CDR3 DNA follows: TGCGCCAGCAGCTTGGGGGAGGGTGAGCAGTTCTTC. Encoded protein: CASSLGEGEQFF. The full variable domain, with the rest looked up from reference TRBV5-1 and TRBJ2-1, is KAGVTQTPRYLIKTRGQQVTLSCSPISGHRSVSWYQQTPGQGLQFLFEYFSETQRNKGNFPGRFSGRQFSNSRSEMNVSTLELGDSALYLCASSLGEGEQFFGPGTRLTVL.

This sequence joins TRBV19 and TRBJ1-5; D ambiguous. Germline-derived CDR1 and CDR2 are LNHDA and SQIVND (reference sequence). The V end lost 1 base, the J end lost 0 bases, and 4 bases lay between the germline ends. The CDR3 loop spans 14 amino acids. CDR3 bases: TGTGCCAGTAGTATAGTAGATAGCAATCAGCCCCAGCATTTT. Protein: CASSIVDSNQPQHF.

J is TRBJ1-2 and V is TRBV6-5; 8 nucleotides align to TRBD1. Germline CDR1 reads MNHEY; CDR2 reads SVGAGI. V lost 5 bases to trimming and J lost 3 bases; unmatched junction nucleotides: 8. The CDR3 sequence is 15 residues long. CDR3 sequence reads: CASSSRTGWDYGYTF. In nucleotides, the CDR3 is TGTGCCAGCAGTAGTCGGACAGGGTGGGACTATGGCTACACCTTC.

The chain combines TRBV2 with TRBJ2-5; weak D call: TRBD1 (5 bases). Trimming shortened V by 8 bases and J by 1 base, and 11 bases separated the two germline ends. CDR3 size: 13 residues. The V gene's germline CDR1 is SNHLY and CDR2 FYNNEI. DNA for the CDR3: TGTGCCAGCGGCAGTGACAGCCAAGAGACCCAGTACTTC. Its translation is CASGSDSQETQYF.

This clone was found once. In DNA form, the CDR3 reads TGCGCCAGCAGCCACCCGAGGACAGGGGAGATTTTTGAGCAGTTCTTC. Amino acid sequence: CASSHPRTGEIFEQFF. The chain uses TRBV4-1 and TRBJ2-1; 9 bases are a match to TRBD1. The CDR3 length is 16 residues. The V segment lost 3 bases and the J segment 9 bases; nucleotides outside the gene matches: 12. From germline, CDR1 is MGHRA and CDR2 YSYEKL.

The rearrangement joins TRBV5-1 to TRBJ2-3, with 7 bases that match TRBD1. The CDR3 covers 15 residues. The germline gives CDR1 SGHRS, CDR2 YFSETQ. V shed 6 bases, J shed 1 base, and the junction held 8 bases outside the gene matches. CDR3 nucleotide sequence: TGCGCCAGCACCCAGGGGGACATCCGCACAGATACGCAGTATTTT. It is translated as CASTQGDIRTDTQYF. The full variable domain, completed using reference TRBV5-1 and TRBJ2-3, is KAGVTQTPRYLIKTRGQQVTLSCSPISGHRSVSWYQQTPGQGLQFLFEYFSETQRNKGNFPGRFSGRQFSNSRSEMNVSTLELGDSALYLCASTQGDIRTDTQYFGPGTRLTVL.

The rearrangement joins TRBV18 to TRBJ1-3, with 7 bases identical to TRBD1. Germline loops: CDR1 KGHSH, CDR2 LQKENI. The CDR3 runs 14 residues. J was trimmed by 3 bases and V by 4 bases; bases with no gene match: 3. Here the CDR3 reads CASSRQGGGNTIYF. The DNA of the CDR3 is TGTGCCAGCTCACGACAGGGTGGTGGAAACACCATATATTTT.